One and the same sample provided the 23 T cell receptor beta chains below, sequenced in a study of T cells in severe cutaneous drug reactions. Carbamazepine had induced Stevens-Johnson syndrome or toxic epidermal necrolysis in the sequenced donors. Libraries were made by iRepertoire multiplex PCR with TCR subtype-specific primers for bulk and single-cell sequencing. With the multiplex PCR reads reprocessed, TCRdb shows one record per CDR3 protein and no DNA. This sample contains some 7,700 distinct CDR3 sequences. Sequencing was carried out using cells from a skin blister. Every receptor here comes from a human donor with a severe cutaneous adverse drug reaction.

The chain couples TRBV9 to TRBJ2-6; TCRdb proposes TRBD1, but this gene call is untestable without DNA. Germline V gene data show CDR1 as SGDLS and CDR2 as YYNGEE. This CDR3 comprises 15 residues. The CDR3 sequence: CASSPVPAGANVLTF.

The chain's CDR3 is CSAMDSTYNEQFF. The chain recombines TRBV29-1 with TRBJ2-1; TCRdb reports TRBD1, a call that lacks DNA to check it against. This CDR3 comprises 13 residues. The V gene's germline CDR1 is SQVTM and CDR2 ANQGSEA.

The V call is TRBV7-8, the J call TRBJ1-4; TCRdb's assignment of TRBD1 cannot be checked, as there is no DNA. Germline CDR1 reads SGHVS; CDR2 reads FQNEAQ. This CDR3 is built from 14 residues. The CDR3 here is CASSFGTDNEKLFF.

This CDR3 is CASSWDDSYEQYF. The chain employs TRBV18 and TRBJ2-7. The CDR3 has 13 residues. Germline V CDR1 and CDR2: KGHSH, LQKENI.

Judged by frequency, this clonotype is medium-sized. The chain employs TRBV29-1 and TRBJ2-7. This CDR3 is built from 12 residues. Germline CDR1 is SQVTM and CDR2 is ANQGSEA. CDR3: CSVEGGPSEQYF.

The gene calls are TRBV20-1 and TRBJ1-3; TCRdb calls TRBD1, which cannot be checked without DNA. Germline CDR1 is DFQATT and CDR2 is SNEGSKA (reference sequence). This CDR3 contains 15 residues. The CDR3 loop reads CSASGGAGHGNTIYF.

This sequence joins TRBV28 and TRBJ1-1; TCRdb proposes TRBD1, but this gene call is untestable without DNA. Germline V CDR1 and CDR2: MDHEN, SYDVKM. CDR3 length equals 16 residues. This chain's CDR3 is CASSLLRQGRNTEAFF.

CDR3 protein: CASSLLGQGVSSGANVLTF. V gene TRBV28 combines with J gene TRBJ2-6; the TRBD1 assignment by TCRdb is unverifiable without DNA. Germline CDR1 MDHEN, CDR2 SYDVKM. The CDR3 extends over 19 amino acids.

V gene TRBV27 combines with J gene TRBJ2-7. From germline, CDR1 is MNHEY and CDR2 SMNVEV (reference sequence). This CDR3 is built from 14 residues. The CDR3 spells CASSLLLAPHEQYF.

The V call is TRBV12-3 or TRBV12-4, the J call TRBJ1-4; there is no DNA to check the TCRdb D call of TRBD1. The CDR3 contains 11 residues. The chain's CDR3 is CASSPGTGLFF.

This chain links TRBV27 with TRBJ2-2. The CDR3 has 17 amino acids. The germline V gene encodes CDR1 MNHEY and CDR2 SMNVEV (reference sequence). The CDR3 sequence: CASSLFAQATNTGELFF.

The J gene is TRBJ1-4, the V gene TRBV12-3 or TRBV12-4; absent DNA, TCRdb's TRBD1 call cannot be checked. The CDR3 sequence is 15 residues long. The CDR3 is CASSSGAGEREKLFF.

This chain uses TRBV30 with TRBJ2-3; TCRdb picks TRBD1, but there is no DNA to check that call. The CDR3 is 12 amino acids. Germline values: CDR1 GTSNPN, CDR2 SVGIG (reference sequence). The CDR3 reads CAWSPPGDTQYF.

The chain couples TRBV18 to TRBJ2-1. The CDR3 runs 14 residues. CDR1 is KGHSH, CDR2 LQKENI, per germline. The CDR3 protein is CASSPDRSYNEQFF.

This chain joins TRBV18 and TRBJ2-5. Germline assignment: CDR1 KGHSH and CDR2 LQKENI. The CDR3 runs 14 residues. CDR3: CASSPRDSQETQYF.

The V and J genes are TRBV7-8 and TRBJ2-5. The CDR3 length is 15 residues. The germline V gene has CDR1 SGHVS and CDR2 FQNEAQ. CDR3 in amino acids: CASSLDGVSQETQYF.

This chain links TRBV4-1 with TRBJ2-5; TCRdb returns TRBD2, unconfirmable since there is no DNA. Germline CDR1 and CDR2: MGHRA and YSYEKL. The CDR3 has 15 amino acids. CDR3 sequence reads: CASSPGLANGETQYF.

J is TRBJ2-1 and V is TRBV7-6; the TRBD1 assignment by TCRdb is unverifiable without DNA. This CDR3 contains 13 residues. Germline assignment: CDR1 SGHVS and CDR2 FNYEAQ. The CDR3 sequence is CASSLVLAGEQFF.

The chain has TRBV19 and TRBJ1-1; the TCRdb call, TRBD1, lacks DNA for checking. The CDR3 runs to 13 residues. Germline V gives CDR1 LNHDA, CDR2 SQIVND (reference sequence). The CDR3 sequence: CASAGTENTEAFF.

The V gene is TRBV29-1, the J gene TRBJ1-2; without DNA, the TCRdb call of TRBD1 cannot be checked. Looked up from germline, CDR1 is SQVTM and CDR2 is ANQGSEA. The length of the CDR3 is 14 residues. The CDR3 sequence: CSAADDREDGGYTF.

The chain joins TRBV30 to TRBJ2-7; TCRdb calls TRBD1, which cannot be checked without DNA. The length of the CDR3 is 13 residues. Germline V gene sequence: CDR1 GTSNPN, CDR2 SVGIG (reference sequence). CDR3 sequence: CAWNVQGTYEQYF.

The chain combines TRBV10-1 with TRBJ1-5. Germline lookup yields CDR1 WNHNN and CDR2 SYGVQD (reference sequence). The CDR3 loop spans 14 amino acids. The chain's CDR3 is CASSEMGEGQPQHF.

The chain carries TRBV7-9 and TRBJ2-3; TCRdb designates TRBD1, a call that cannot be tested without DNA. Germline CDR1 reads SEHNR; CDR2 reads FQNEAQ (reference sequence). This CDR3 has 16 amino acids. The CDR3 sequence: CASSPLLWTTTDTQYF. The full variable domain, in which reference TRBV7-9 and TRBJ2-3 provide the parts outside the CDR3, is DTGVSQNPRHKITKRGQNVTFRCDPISEHNRLYWYRQTLGQGPEFLTYFQNEAQLEKSRLLSDRFSAERPKGSFSTLEIQRTEQGDSAMYLCASSPLLWTTTDTQYFGPGTRLTVL.